This T cell receptor (beta chain) was identified in a study of CD8 T cells in ankylosing spondylitis. Study-level results: Seemingly characteristic of ankylosing spondylitis blood was a TCR beta motif consisting of about 8 highly homologous variants. According to the report, clones linked to the disease were significantly enriched in matched synovial fluid samples taken from ankylosing spondylitis patients.

V was pared by 6 bases and J by 5 bases, with 17 bases between. This CDR3 comprises 14 residues. Germline-derived CDR1 and CDR2 are SGHRS and YFSETQ. On this clonotype: What it recognizes is unknown.

TCRdb re-analysed the 5' RACE reads in MiXCR, keeping a single row per CDR3 protein. This table has approximately 400,000 distinct CDR3 sequences, roughly 25% appearing once. Specimen: blood, either unsorted or a sorted T cell fraction (not recorded which). The receptor comes from a male donor with ankylosing spondylitis. The V gene is TRBV5-1, the J gene TRBJ2-5; D not certain. The CDR3 region is CASTLAPRSETQYF. The CDR3 DNA reads TGCGCCAGCACCCTGGCCCCGCGCAGTGAGACCCAGTACTTC.